A single sample gave rise to the 16 T cell receptor beta chains below, sequenced in a study of control samples from healthy donors and cancer patients. Clones were read by immunoSEQ multiplex PCR, and TCRdb kept only the in-frame ones, dropping some. The profile shows 400,000 to 500,000 clones, 75% to 95% of them singletons. The sample taken for sequencing was PBMCs. These receptors were collected from a man between 35 and 55 years old with head and neck cancer.

The chain employs TRBV5-6 and TRBJ2-3, with 11 nucleotides matching TRBD2. The germline V gene encodes CDR1 SGHDT and CDR2 YYEEEE. The CDR3 is 16 amino acids. V lost 3 bases to trimming and J lost 6 bases; unmatched junction nucleotides: 9. The CDR3 DNA reads TGTGCCAGCAGCTGGGAGATTAGCGGGGGGGCCGATACGCAGTATTTT. It is translated as CASSWEISGGADTQYF.

The chain is built from TRBV28 and TRBJ2-5, with 7 nucleotides matching TRBD2. The CDR3 is 14 residues long. Germline V gene sequence: CDR1 MDHEN, CDR2 SYDVKM. The trim removed 3 bases at V and 4 bases at J, leaving 5 bases unmatched. The CDR3 bases are TGTGCCAGCAGTTTGGCGGGAGTTGGAGAGACCCAGTACTTC. Translation gives CASSLAGVGETQYF.

The genes are TRBV7-9 and TRBJ2-5; 10 bases agree with TRBD2. CDR1 is SEHNR, CDR2 FQNEAQ, per germline (reference sequence). The V gene end was trimmed by 6 bases and the J gene end by 1 base; junction bases not matched to a gene: 8. The CDR3 totals 16 residues. CDR3 protein: CASSDGSSGGQETQYF. CDR3 coding DNA: TGTGCCAGCAGTGATGGATCTAGCGGGGGCCAAGAGACCCAGTACTTC.

The chain carries TRBV12-5 and TRBJ1-1, with D hard to call. The CDR3 is 14 residues long. The V end was cut by 3 bases, the J end by 6 bases, with 14 bases between. CDR1 is LGHNT, CDR2 FRNRAP, per germline. This CDR3 is CASGFSSGGAEAFF. The DNA for the CDR3 is TGTGCTAGTGGTTTTTCCTCAGGCGGGGCTGAAGCTTTCTTT.

V gene TRBV19 combines with J gene TRBJ2-7; TRBD1 agrees at 9 bases. Germline CDR1 LNHDA, CDR2 SQIVND (reference sequence). V shed 4 bases, J shed 5 bases, and the junction held 9 bases outside the gene matches. The CDR3 spans 15 residues. The CDR3 sequence is CASSTLQGAPHEQYF. CDR3 coding DNA: TGTGCCAGTAGTACGTTACAGGGGGCCCCCCACGAGCAGTACTTC.

The chain employs TRBV20-1 and TRBJ1-1; D call uncertain. The germline V and J ends were trimmed by 5 bases and 5 bases, with 9 bases remaining between them. CDR3 length: 11 residues. The germline V gene has CDR1 DFQATT and CDR2 SNEGSKA (reference sequence). The CDR3 reads CSAGGRTEAFF. In DNA, the CDR3 is TGCAGTGCTGGAGGACGGACTGAAGCTTTCTTT.

The chain recombines TRBV4-3 with TRBJ2-2; tentative D call: TRBD2 (6 bases). Germline CDR1 is LGHNA and CDR2 is YSLEER. The CDR3 totals 16 residues. Trimming left V 2 bases short and J 5 bases short, with 15 bases between. CDR3 sequence: CASSQSRRAVTGELFF. The CDR3 nucleotides are TGCGCCAGCAGCCAATCCCGGAGGGCGGTTACCGGGGAGCTGTTTTTT.

On this clone: This sample includes further DNA sequences coding for the same CDR3. This rearrangement joins TRBV18 to TRBJ1-1, with D perhaps TRBD1 (5 bases). The CDR3 is made up of 13 amino acids. The germline V gene encodes CDR1 KGHSH and CDR2 LQKENI. V lost 1 base, J lost 4 bases, and 7 bases lay in between. The CDR3 sequence is CASSPLGGTEAFF. CDR3 DNA sequence: TGTGCCAGCTCACCACTGGGGGGCACTGAAGCTTTCTTT.

The chain couples TRBV28 to TRBJ2-1; 8 nucleotides match TRBD2. Germline assignment: CDR1 MDHEN and CDR2 SYDVKM. The CDR3 totals 14 residues. J lost 12 bases, V lost 5 bases, and 12 bases had no gene match. The CDR3 DNA follows: TGTGCCAGCAGTGAGGGCCAGCGGGGGAAAATGCAGTTCTTC. This codes for CASSEGQRGKMQFF.

This rearrangement joins TRBV19 to TRBJ2-6; D is perhaps TRBD2 (5 bases). Germline loops: CDR1 LNHDA, CDR2 SQIVND (reference sequence). The CDR3 has 15 amino acids. Deletions cut 1 base from V and 7 bases from J, with 11 bases between. In DNA form, the CDR3 reads TGTGCCAGTAGTATAGGAAGGAGGCTAGCCAACGTCCTGACTTTC. Protein sequence: CASSIGRRLANVLTF. The full variable domain, rest sourced from reference TRBV19 and TRBJ2-6, is DGGITQSPKYLFRKEGQNVTLSCEQNLNHDAMYWYRQDPGQGLRLIYYSQIVNDFQKGDIAEGYSVSREKKESFPLTVTSAQKNPTAFYLCASSIGRRLANVLTFGAGSRLTVL.

The chain has TRBV6-5 and TRBJ1-2; 8 bases match TRBD1. Germline loops: CDR1 MNHEY, CDR2 SVGAGI. V gave up 8 bases and J gave up 4 bases; unmatched junction bases: 6. This CDR3 contains 13 residues. The CDR3 sequence: CASWDRSLYGYTF. DNA for the CDR3: TGTGCCAGCTGGGACAGGTCTCTCTATGGCTACACCTTC.

Notes on this clone: Other DNA sequences from this sample encode an identical CDR3 as well. This chain links TRBV12-3 or TRBV12-4 with TRBJ1-1; D is ambiguous. V dropped 1 base and J dropped 0 bases, with 3 bases sitting between them. The length of the CDR3 is 13 residues. CDR3 sequence (DNA): TGTGCCAGCAGTTTAGGACTGAACACTGAAGCTTTCTTT. Its translation is CASSLGLNTEAFF.

This chain links TRBV7-3 with TRBJ2-2, with D tentatively TRBD2 (5 bases). CDR1 is SGHTA and CDR2 is FQGTGA in the germline V gene. This CDR3 region has 14 residues. Deletions cut 7 bases from V and 4 bases from J, with 13 bases between. CDR3 bases: TGTGCCAGCACCAAGGAGCGGTCCACCGGGGAGCTGTTTTTT. Its translation is CASTKERSTGELFF.

The J gene is TRBJ2-2, the V gene TRBV11-3, with TRBD2 identical over 14 bases. CDR1 and CDR2 (germline): SGHNT, YENEEA. The CDR3 is 18 residues long. With V trimmed by 4 bases and J by 3 bases, 7 bases remained unmatched. CDR3 residues: CASSSALGLAGDTGELFF. The DNA of the CDR3 is TGTGCCAGCAGCTCAGCATTGGGACTAGCGGGAGACACCGGGGAGCTGTTTTTT. The complete variable domain, with remaining parts taken from reference TRBV11-3 and TRBJ2-2, reads EAGVVQSPRYKIIEKKQPVAFWCNPISGHNTLYWYLQNLGQGPELLIRYENEEAVDDSQLPKDRFSAERLKGVDSTLKIQPAELGDSAVYLCASSSALGLAGDTGELFFGEGSRLTVL.

The V call is TRBV10-3, the J call TRBJ2-7; 13 bases are a match to TRBD2. Germline V gene data show CDR1 as ENHRY and CDR2 as SYGVKD. The J segment lost 0 bases and the V segment lost 4 bases, leaving 6 bases of the junction unmatched. This CDR3 has 17 amino acids. The DNA for the CDR3 is TGTGCCATCAGTGGGACTAGCGGGGGCCAAAGCTCCTACGAGCAGTACTTC. This gives the protein CAISGTSGGQSSYEQYF.

V usage is TRBV28 and J usage is TRBJ2-3; D may be TRBD1 or TRBD2 (5 bases each). With 3 bases removed from V and 1 base from J, the gap between germline ends came to 8 bases. The CDR3 is made up of 14 amino acids. Germline V CDR1 and CDR2: MDHEN, SYDVKM. CDR3 protein: CASSLMGGTDTQYF. The CDR3 coding sequence is TGTGCCAGCAGTTTGATGGGGGGCACAGATACGCAGTATTTT.